This T cell receptor beta chain was sequenced for a study of diagnostic markers for celiac disease. The CDR3 extends over 15 amino acids. One entry per CDR3 protein, without DNA, is what TCRdb gives after re-calling the reads. The table lists approximately 7,500 distinct CDR3 sequences. The sample was either unsorted cells or a sorted T cell fraction (not recorded which). The chain joins TRBV12-3 or TRBV12-4 to TRBJ2-2. The sequence came from a human donor. This table probably holds off-target reads from a library built for another chain. The CDR3 spells CASITDRVGTGELFF.